This T cell receptor (beta chain) was captured in a study of cytomegalovirus exposure and HLA in healthy donors. Primers: 60 Vbeta forward and 13 Jbeta reverse. This table comes from immunoSEQ multiplex PCR, and its TCRdb copy is limited to in-frame clones, with some not included. The sample shows 200,000 or so clones, around 84% of them seen only once. This clone was observed a handful of times. Its cognate antigen is unknown. The ends were cut back, 4 bases at V and 0 bases at J, with 8 bases in the middle. CDR3 size: 13 residues. Looked up from germline, CDR1 is SGDLS and CDR2 is YYNGEE. Study-wide findings and caveats: TRBV6-2, TRBV6-3 and other indistinguishable V segments were excluded. Presence/absence comparisons presumed near-even sequencing depth among donors. As a later analysis revealed, most CMV-associated TCR beta chains appeared HLA-restricted. One later analysis reportedly identified an Asian-associated ancestry cluster that showed fewer N-insertions than the approximately 670-donor mean.

Sequenced sample: PBMCs. The gene calls are TRBV9 and TRBJ2-7; D may be TRBD2 (5 bases). The origin of this receptor is a woman aged 50 to 65 in good health and CMV-seropositive. Here the CDR3 reads CASSFRDSYEQYF. CDR3 in DNA: TGTGCCAGCAGCTTCCGGGACTCCTACGAGCAGTACTTC.